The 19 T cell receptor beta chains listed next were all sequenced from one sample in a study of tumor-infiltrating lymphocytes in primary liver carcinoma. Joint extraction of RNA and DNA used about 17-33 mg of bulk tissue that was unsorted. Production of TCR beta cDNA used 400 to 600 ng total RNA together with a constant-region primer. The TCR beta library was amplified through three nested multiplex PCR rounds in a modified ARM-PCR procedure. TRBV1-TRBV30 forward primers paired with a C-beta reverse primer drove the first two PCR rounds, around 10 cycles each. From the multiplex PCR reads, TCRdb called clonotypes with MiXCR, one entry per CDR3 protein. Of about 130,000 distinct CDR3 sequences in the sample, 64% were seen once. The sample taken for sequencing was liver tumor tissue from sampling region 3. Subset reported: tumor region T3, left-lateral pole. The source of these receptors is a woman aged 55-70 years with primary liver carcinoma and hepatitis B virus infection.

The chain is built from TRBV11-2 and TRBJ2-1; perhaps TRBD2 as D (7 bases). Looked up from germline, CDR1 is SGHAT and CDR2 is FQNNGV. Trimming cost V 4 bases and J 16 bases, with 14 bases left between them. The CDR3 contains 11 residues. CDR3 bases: TGTGCCAGCAGCTCCGCCGGGGGGCAATTCTTC. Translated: CASSSAGGQFF.

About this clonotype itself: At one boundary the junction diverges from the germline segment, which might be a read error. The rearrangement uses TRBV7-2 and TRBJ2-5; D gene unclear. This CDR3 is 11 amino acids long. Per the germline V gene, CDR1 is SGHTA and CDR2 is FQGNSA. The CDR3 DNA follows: TGTGCCACCAGCACCACCACTGCCCAGTACTTC. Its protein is CATSTTTAQYF. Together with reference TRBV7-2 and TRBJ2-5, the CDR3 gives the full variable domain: GAGVSQSPSNKVTEKGKDVELRCDPISGHTALYWYRQSLGQGLEFLIYFQGNSAPDKSGLPSDRFSAERTGGSVSTLTIQRTQQEDSAVYLCATSTTTAQYFGPGTRLLVL.

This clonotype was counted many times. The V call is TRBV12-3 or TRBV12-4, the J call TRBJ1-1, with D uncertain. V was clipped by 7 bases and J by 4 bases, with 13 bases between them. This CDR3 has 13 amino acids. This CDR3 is CASTPGLFTEAFF. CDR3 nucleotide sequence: TGTGCCAGCACACCGGGGTTGTTCACTGAAGCTTTCTTT.

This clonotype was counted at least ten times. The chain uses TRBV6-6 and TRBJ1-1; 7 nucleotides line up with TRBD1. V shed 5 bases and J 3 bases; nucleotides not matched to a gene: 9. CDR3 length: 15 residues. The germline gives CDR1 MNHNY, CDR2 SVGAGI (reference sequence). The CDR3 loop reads CASSILPQGDTEAFF. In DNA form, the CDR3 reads TGTGCCAGCAGTATACTCCCCCAGGGGGACACTGAAGCTTTCTTT.

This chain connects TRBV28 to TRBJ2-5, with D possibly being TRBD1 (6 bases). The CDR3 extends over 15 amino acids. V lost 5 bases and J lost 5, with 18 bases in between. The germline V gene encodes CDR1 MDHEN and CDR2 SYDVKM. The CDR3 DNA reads TGTGCCAGCAGTGCCTCAGGGGCAGTTAGGGAGACCCAGTACTTC. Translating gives CASSASGAVRETQYF.

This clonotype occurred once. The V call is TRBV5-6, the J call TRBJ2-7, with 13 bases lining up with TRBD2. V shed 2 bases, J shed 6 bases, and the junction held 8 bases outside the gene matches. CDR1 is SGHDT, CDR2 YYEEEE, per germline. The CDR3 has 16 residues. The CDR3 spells CASSFSGLAGVGEQYF. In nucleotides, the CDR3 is TGTGCCAGCAGCTTTTCAGGACTAGCGGGAGTGGGCGAGCAGTACTTC.

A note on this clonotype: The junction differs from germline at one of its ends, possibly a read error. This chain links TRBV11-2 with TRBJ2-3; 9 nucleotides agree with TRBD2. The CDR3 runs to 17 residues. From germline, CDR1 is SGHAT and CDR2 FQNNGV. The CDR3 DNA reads TGTGTCAGCTCCTCGGTAGCGGGAGTGCCTAGCACAGATACACATTATTTT. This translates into CVSSSVAGVPSTDTHYF.

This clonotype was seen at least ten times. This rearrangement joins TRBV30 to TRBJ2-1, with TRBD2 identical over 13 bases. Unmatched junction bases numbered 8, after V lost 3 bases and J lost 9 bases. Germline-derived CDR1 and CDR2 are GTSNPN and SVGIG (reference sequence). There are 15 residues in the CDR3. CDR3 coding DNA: TGTGCCTGGAGACTAGCGGGAGGGCCAAGGGGTGAGCAGTTCTTC. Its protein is CAWRLAGGPRGEQFF.

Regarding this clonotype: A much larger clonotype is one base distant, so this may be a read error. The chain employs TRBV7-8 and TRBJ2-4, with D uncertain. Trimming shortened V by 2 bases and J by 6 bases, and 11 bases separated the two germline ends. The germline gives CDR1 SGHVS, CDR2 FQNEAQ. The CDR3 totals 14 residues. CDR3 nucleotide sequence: TGTGCCAGCAGCTTATGGGCTGTAAGAAACATTCAGTACTTC. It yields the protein CASSLWAVRNIQYF.

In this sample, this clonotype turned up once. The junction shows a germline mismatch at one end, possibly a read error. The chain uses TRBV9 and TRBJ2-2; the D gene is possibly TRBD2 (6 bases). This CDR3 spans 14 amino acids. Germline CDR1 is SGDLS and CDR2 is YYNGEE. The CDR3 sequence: CGSSVGTDTGELFF. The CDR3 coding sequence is TGTGGCAGCAGCGTCGGGACTGACACCGGGGAGCTGTTTTTT.

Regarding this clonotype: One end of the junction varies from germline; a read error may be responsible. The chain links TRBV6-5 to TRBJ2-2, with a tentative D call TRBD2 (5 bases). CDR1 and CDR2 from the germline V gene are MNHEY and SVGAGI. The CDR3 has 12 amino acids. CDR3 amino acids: CASSQSTGELFF. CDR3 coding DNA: TGTGCCAGCAGTCAAAGCACCGGGGAGCTGTTTTTC.

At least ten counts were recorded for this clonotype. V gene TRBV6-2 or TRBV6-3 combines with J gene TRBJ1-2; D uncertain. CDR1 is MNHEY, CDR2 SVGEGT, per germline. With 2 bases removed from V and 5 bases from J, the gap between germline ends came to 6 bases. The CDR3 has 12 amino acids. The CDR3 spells CASSYREYGYTF. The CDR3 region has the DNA TGTGCCAGCAGTTACAGGGAGTATGGCTACACCTTC.

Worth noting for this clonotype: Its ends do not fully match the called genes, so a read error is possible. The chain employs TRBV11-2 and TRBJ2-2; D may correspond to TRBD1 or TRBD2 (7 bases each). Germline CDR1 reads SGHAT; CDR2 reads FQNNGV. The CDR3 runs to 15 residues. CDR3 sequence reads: CASSARQGGTGGLFF. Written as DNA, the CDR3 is TGTGCCAGCAGCGCACGACAGGGAGGGACCGGGGGGCTGTTTTTT.

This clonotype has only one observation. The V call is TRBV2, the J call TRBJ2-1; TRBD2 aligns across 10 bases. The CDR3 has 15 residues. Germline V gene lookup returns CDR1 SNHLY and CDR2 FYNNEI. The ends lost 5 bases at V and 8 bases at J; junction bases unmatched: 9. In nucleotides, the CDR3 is TGTGCCAGCAGTCTGGGACTAGCGTCTATCTATGAGCAGTTCTTC. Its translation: CASSLGLASIYEQFF.

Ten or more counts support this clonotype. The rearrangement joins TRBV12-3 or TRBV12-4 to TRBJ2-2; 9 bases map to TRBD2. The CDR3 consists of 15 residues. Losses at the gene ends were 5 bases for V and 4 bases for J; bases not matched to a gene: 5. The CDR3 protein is CASSAGGRGTGELFF. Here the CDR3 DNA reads TGTGCCAGCAGTGCGGGAGGGCGGGGCACCGGGGAGCTGTTTTTT.

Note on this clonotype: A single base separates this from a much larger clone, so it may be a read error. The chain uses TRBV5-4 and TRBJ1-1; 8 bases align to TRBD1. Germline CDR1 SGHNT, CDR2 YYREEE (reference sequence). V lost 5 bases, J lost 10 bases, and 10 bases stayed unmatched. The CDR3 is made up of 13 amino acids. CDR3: CASRNQGALGAFF. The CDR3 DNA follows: TGTGCCAGCAGAAATCAGGGGGCACTTGGAGCTTTCTTT.

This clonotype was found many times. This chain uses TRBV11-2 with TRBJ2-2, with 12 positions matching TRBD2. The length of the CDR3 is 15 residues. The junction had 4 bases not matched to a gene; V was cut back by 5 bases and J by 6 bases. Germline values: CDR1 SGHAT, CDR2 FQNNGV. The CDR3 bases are TGTGCCAGCAGCCGGACTAGCGGGAAGCCCGGGGAGCTGTTTTTT. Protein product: CASSRTSGKPGELFF. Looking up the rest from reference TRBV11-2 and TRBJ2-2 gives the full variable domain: EAGVAQSPRYKIIEKRQSVAFWCNPISGHATLYWYQQILGQGPKLLIQFQNNGVVDDSQLPKDRFSAERLKGVDSTLKIQPAKLEDSAVYLCASSRTSGKPGELFFGEGSRLTVL.

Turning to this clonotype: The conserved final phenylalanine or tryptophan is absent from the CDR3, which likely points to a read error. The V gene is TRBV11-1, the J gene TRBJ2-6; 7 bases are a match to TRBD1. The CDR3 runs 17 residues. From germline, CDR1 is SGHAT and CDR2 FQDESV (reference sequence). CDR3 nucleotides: TGTGCCAGCAGCCCCCCGACAGGGAGCTCTGGGGCCAGCGTCCTGACTTAT. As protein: CASSPPTGSSGASVLTY.

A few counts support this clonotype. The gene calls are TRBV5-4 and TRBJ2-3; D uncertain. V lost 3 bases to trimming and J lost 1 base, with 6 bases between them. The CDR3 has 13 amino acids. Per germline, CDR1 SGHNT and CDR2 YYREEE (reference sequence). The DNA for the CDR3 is TGTGCCAGCAGCTCGGCAGGCACAGATACGCAGTATTTT. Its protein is CASSSAGTDTQYF. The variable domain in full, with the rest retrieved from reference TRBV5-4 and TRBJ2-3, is ETGVTQSPTHLIKTRGQQVTLRCSSQSGHNTVSWYQQALGQGPQFIFQYYREEENGRGNFPPRFSGLQFPNYSSELNVNALELDDSALYLCASSSAGTDTQYFGPGTRLTVL.